These T cell receptor beta chains were read from a single sample in a study of shared T cell receptors in the human thymus. Method: immunoSEQ multiplex PCR; TCRdb's copy keeps in-frame clones and lacks some. This table has roughly 500,000 clones, approximately 78% appearing once. The sample was also reused in another study, on human thymus T cells.

The sequencing sample was made of thymocytes. All receptors derive from a boy less than two years old with a congenital heart defect. The CDR3 runs from the conserved cysteine through the conserved F or W. A D gene is named only where the DNA matches it firmly. Clone sizes are given selectively: once, few, many, or a class where the clone is expanded.

clone size: NA
D gene: TRBD2
J gene: TRBJ2-7
V gene: TRBV27
CDR3 protein: CASSLGLAGHGDEQYF
CDR3 DNA: TGTGCCAGCAGTTTAGGGCTAGCGGGTCACGGGGACGAGCAGTACTTC

clone size: NA
D gene: NA
J gene: TRBJ2-7
V gene: TRBV6-5
CDR3 protein: CASSALRDTSYEQYF
CDR3 DNA: TGTGCCAGCAGTGCCCTCCGGGACACTTCCTACGAGCAGTACTTC

clone size: NA
D gene: TRBD2
J gene: TRBJ2-5
V gene: TRBV15
CDR3 protein: CATSFEPGLAGETQYF
CDR3 DNA: TGTGCCACCAGCTTCGAACCGGGACTAGCGGGAGAGACCCAGTACTTC

clone size: NA
D gene: NA
J gene: TRBJ2-5
V gene: TRBV27
CDR3 protein: CASSWPNLTGNQETQYF
CDR3 DNA: TGTGCCAGCAGCTGGCCCAATCTAACAGGGAACCAAGAGACCCAGTACTTC

clone size: NA
D gene: NA
J gene: TRBJ2-7
V gene: TRBV10-1
CDR3 protein: CASSVQRRNEQYF
CDR3 DNA: TGCGCCAGCAGTGTCCAGCGGAGGAACGAGCAGTACTTC

clone size: NA
D gene: TRBD2
J gene: TRBJ2-3
V gene: TRBV11-2
CDR3 protein: CASSLDQVPQRDSTDTQYF
CDR3 DNA: TGTGCCAGCAGCTTAGATCAGGTCCCCCAGCGGGACAGCACAGATACGCAGTATTTT

clone size: NA
D gene: TRBD1
J gene: TRBJ2-1
V gene: TRBV27
CDR3 protein: CASSLSPRYRDRAYNEQFF
CDR3 DNA: TGTGCCAGCAGTTTATCACCTAGATACCGGGACAGGGCGTACAATGAGCAGTTCTTC

clone size: NA
D gene: TRBD2
J gene: TRBJ2-1
V gene: TRBV29-1
CDR3 protein: CSVVGTSDNEQFF
CDR3 DNA: TGCAGCGTTGTCGGGACTAGCGATAATGAGCAGTTCTTC

clone size: NA
D gene: NA
J gene: TRBJ2-7
V gene: TRBV13
CDR3 protein: CASSKNRVEQYF
CDR3 DNA: TGTGCCAGCAGCAAAAACAGGGTTGAGCAGTACTTC

clone size: few
D gene: TRBD2
J gene: TRBJ2-7
V gene: TRBV11-2
CDR3 protein: CASSLGTRGYEQYF
CDR3 DNA: TGTGCCAGCAGCCTCGGGACTAGGGGCTACGAGCAGTACTTC

clone size: NA
D gene: TRBD2
J gene: TRBJ2-3
V gene: TRBV29-1
CDR3 protein: CSVTSLAGEGTSGTDTQYF
CDR3 DNA: TGCAGCGTTACGAGTCTAGCGGGAGAGGGGACGTCTGGCACAGATACGCAGTATTTT

clone size: NA
D gene: NA
J gene: TRBJ1-3
V gene: TRBV5-1
CDR3 protein: CASSKSGTDGNTIYF
CDR3 DNA: TGCGCCAGCTCCAAATCGGGGACTGATGGAAACACCATATATTTT

clone size: NA
D gene: NA
J gene: TRBJ1-2
V gene: TRBV30
CDR3 protein: CAGRGAAINYGYTF
CDR3 DNA: TGTGCCGGACGCGGGGCGGCTATTAACTATGGCTACACCTTC

clone size: NA
D gene: TRBD2
J gene: TRBJ2-7
V gene: TRBV14
CDR3 protein: CASSHGWRETREQYF
CDR3 DNA: TGTGCCAGCAGCCACGGTTGGCGGGAGACACGCGAGCAGTACTTC

clone size: NA
D gene: NA
J gene: TRBJ1-1
V gene: TRBV5-6
CDR3 protein: CASSLQGSKNTEAFF
CDR3 DNA: TGTGCCAGCAGCTTGCAGGGATCAAAGAACACTGAAGCTTTCTTT

clone size: NA
D gene: TRBD1
J gene: TRBJ2-7
V gene: TRBV27
CDR3 protein: CASRQSETGQGVYEQYF
CDR3 DNA: TGTGCCAGCAGGCAATCGGAGACCGGGCAGGGGGTCTACGAGCAGTACTTC

clone size: NA
D gene: TRBD1
J gene: TRBJ1-4
V gene: TRBV5-6
CDR3 protein: CASSLQAAAPGQGREKLFF
CDR3 DNA: TGTGCCAGCAGCTTGCAGGCTGCCGCCCCGGGACAGGGTCGCGAAAAACTGTTTTTT

clone size: few
D gene: TRBD2
J gene: TRBJ2-1
V gene: TRBV27
CDR3 protein: CASSPTFSGSSYNEQFF
CDR3 DNA: TGTGCCAGCAGTCCGACCTTTAGCGGGAGCTCCTACAATGAGCAGTTCTTC

clone size: NA
D gene: NA
J gene: TRBJ2-3
V gene: TRBV4-1
CDR3 protein: CASSQKVAESTDTQYF
CDR3 DNA: TGCGCCAGCAGCCAAAAGGTAGCAGAAAGCACAGATACGCAGTATTTT

clone size: NA
D gene: NA
J gene: TRBJ2-1
V gene: TRBV10-3
CDR3 protein: CAISARDKPYNEQFF
CDR3 DNA: TGTGCCATCAGTGCCCGGGACAAACCCTACAATGAGCAGTTCTTC

clone size: few
D gene: NA
J gene: TRBJ2-7
V gene: TRBV2
CDR3 protein: CASRSGARDYEQYF
CDR3 DNA: TGTGCCAGCAGGAGCGGTGCTAGAGACTACGAGCAGTACTTC

clone size: NA
D gene: TRBD2
J gene: TRBJ2-7
V gene: TRBV30
CDR3 protein: CAWSVPSGRIHEQYF
CDR3 DNA: TGTGCCTGGAGTGTACCGAGCGGGAGGATCCACGAGCAGTACTTC

clone size: NA
D gene: TRBD2
J gene: TRBJ2-7
V gene: TRBV7-2
CDR3 protein: CASSLVSGLAGVSYEQYF
CDR3 DNA: TGTGCCAGCAGCTTAGTTTCAGGACTAGCGGGAGTTTCCTACGAGCAGTACTTC

clone size: NA
D gene: NA
J gene: TRBJ2-7
V gene: TRBV11-3
CDR3 protein: CASSLAGTPYYEQYF
CDR3 DNA: TGTGCCAGCAGCTTGGCCGGGACTCCCTATTACGAGCAGTACTTC

clone size: NA
D gene: TRBD2
J gene: TRBJ2-5
V gene: TRBV5-1
CDR3 protein: CATTSGSRETQYF
CDR3 DNA: TGCGCCACGACGAGCGGGAGTAGAGAGACCCAGTACTTC

clone size: NA
D gene: TRBD1
J gene: TRBJ1-4
V gene: TRBV28
CDR3 protein: CASSRQGQRTSANEKLFF
CDR3 DNA: TGTGCCAGCAGTCGACAGGGGCAAAGAACCTCGGCTAATGAAAAACTGTTTTTT

clone size: NA
D gene: TRBD2
J gene: TRBJ2-1
V gene: TRBV4-3
CDR3 protein: CASSPRLAGAHEQFF
CDR3 DNA: TGCGCCAGCAGCCCTCGACTAGCGGGAGCGCATGAGCAGTTCTTC

clone size: NA
D gene: TRBD1
J gene: TRBJ2-5
V gene: TRBV29-1
CDR3 protein: CSSLDRGLGETQYF
CDR3 DNA: TGCAGCTCCTTGGACAGGGGGCTGGGAGAGACCCAGTACTTC

clone size: NA
D gene: NA
J gene: TRBJ2-7
V gene: TRBV6-5
CDR3 protein: CASSYSSGASYEQYF
CDR3 DNA: TGTGCCAGCAGTTACTCGTCTGGAGCTTCCTACGAGCAGTACTTC

clone size: NA
D gene: NA
J gene: TRBJ2-1
V gene: TRBV27
CDR3 protein: CASSLSGGGVQFF
CDR3 DNA: TGTGCCAGCAGTTTATCAGGCGGCGGAGTGCAGTTCTTC

clone size: NA
D gene: TRBD2
J gene: TRBJ2-4
V gene: TRBV4-3
CDR3 protein: CASSQLLAGDIQYF
CDR3 DNA: TGCGCCAGCAGCCAACTACTAGCGGGAGACATTCAGTACTTC

clone size: NA
D gene: NA
J gene: TRBJ2-7
V gene: TRBV27
CDR3 protein: CASSFYLGPRGPPYEQYF
CDR3 DNA: TGTGCCAGCAGTTTTTACCTGGGCCCCCGTGGGCCTCCCTACGAGCAGTACTTC

clone size: NA
D gene: NA
J gene: TRBJ2-2
V gene: TRBV6-1
CDR3 protein: CASSERQGGHGELFF
CDR3 DNA: TGTGCCAGCAGTGAGAGACAAGGGGGTCACGGGGAGCTGTTTTTT

clone size: NA
D gene: NA
J gene: TRBJ1-5
V gene: TRBV27
CDR3 protein: CASRPSNGRNQPQHF
CDR3 DNA: TGTGCCAGCAGGCCCTCCAACGGTCGGAATCAGCCCCAGCATTTT

clone size: NA
D gene: TRBD1
J gene: TRBJ1-2
V gene: TRBV19
CDR3 protein: CASSLTGDLNYGYTF
CDR3 DNA: TGTGCCAGTAGTCTCACAGGGGACCTTAACTATGGCTACACCTTC

clone size: few
D gene: NA
J gene: TRBJ2-7
V gene: TRBV11-2
CDR3 protein: CASSLGGLSSYEQYF
CDR3 DNA: TGTGCCAGCAGCTTAGGAGGCTTGAGCTCCTACGAGCAGTACTTC

clone size: NA
D gene: NA
J gene: TRBJ1-5
V gene: TRBV6-6
CDR3 protein: CASSLSTGQPQHF
CDR3 DNA: TGTGCCAGCAGTCTCAGCACGGGACAGCCCCAGCATTTT